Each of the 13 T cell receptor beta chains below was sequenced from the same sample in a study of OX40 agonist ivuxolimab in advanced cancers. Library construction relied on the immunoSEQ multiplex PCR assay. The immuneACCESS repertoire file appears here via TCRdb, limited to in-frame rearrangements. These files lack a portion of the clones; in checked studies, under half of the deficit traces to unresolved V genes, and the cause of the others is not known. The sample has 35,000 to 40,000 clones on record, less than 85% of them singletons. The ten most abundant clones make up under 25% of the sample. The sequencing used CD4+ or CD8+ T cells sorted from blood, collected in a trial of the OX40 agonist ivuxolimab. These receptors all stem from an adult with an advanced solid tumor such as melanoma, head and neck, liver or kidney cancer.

CDR3 in amino acids: CASSLSVPRGTAEQYF. CDR3 in DNA: TGTGCCAGCAGCTTATCGGTCCCAAGGGGTACAGCCGAGCAGTACTTC. J is TRBJ2-7 and V is TRBV7-9, with D possibly being TRBD1 (5 bases). V was clipped by 2 bases and J by 6 bases, with 20 bases between them. The length of the CDR3 is 16 residues. Germline V gene data show CDR1 as SEHNR and CDR2 as FQNEAQ (reference sequence).

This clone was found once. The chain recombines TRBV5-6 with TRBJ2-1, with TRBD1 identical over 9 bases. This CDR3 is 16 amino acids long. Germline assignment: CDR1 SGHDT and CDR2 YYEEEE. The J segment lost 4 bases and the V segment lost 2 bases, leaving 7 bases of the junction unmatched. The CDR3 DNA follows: TGTGCCAGCAGCTTTTTACGGGACAGGGATTACAATGAGCAGTTCTTC. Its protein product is CASSFLRDRDYNEQFF.

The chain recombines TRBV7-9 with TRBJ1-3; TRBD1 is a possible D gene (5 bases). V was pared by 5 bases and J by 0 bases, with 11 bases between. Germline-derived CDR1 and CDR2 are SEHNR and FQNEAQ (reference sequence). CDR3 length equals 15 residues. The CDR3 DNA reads TGTGCCAGCAGCCTCGGGACGGCCTCTGGAAACACCATATATTTT. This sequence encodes CASSLGTASGNTIYF.

The DNA for the CDR3 is TGTGCCAGCAGCCCTTCCTCGGTCTATGGCTACACCTTC. Its protein product is CASSPSSVYGYTF. This chain uses TRBV5-8 with TRBJ1-2; D call uncertain. The CDR3 sequence is 13 residues long. V was cut by 4 bases and J by 4 bases, with 11 bases left in between. Germline V gene lookup returns CDR1 SGHTS and CDR2 YDEGEE.

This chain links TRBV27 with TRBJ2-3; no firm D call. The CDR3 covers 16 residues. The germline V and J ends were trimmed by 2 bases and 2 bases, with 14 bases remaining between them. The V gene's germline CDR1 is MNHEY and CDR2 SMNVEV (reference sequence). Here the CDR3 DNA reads TGTGCCAGCAGTTTAAGGACGCCCTCTTTCACAGATACGCAGTATTTT. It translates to CASSLRTPSFTDTQYF.

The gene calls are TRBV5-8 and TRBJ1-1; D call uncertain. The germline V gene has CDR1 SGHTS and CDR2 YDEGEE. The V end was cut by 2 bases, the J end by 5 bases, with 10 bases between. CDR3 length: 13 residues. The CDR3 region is CASSFAVRTEAFF. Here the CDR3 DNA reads TGTGCCAGCAGCTTTGCGGTTCGAACTGAAGCTTTCTTT.

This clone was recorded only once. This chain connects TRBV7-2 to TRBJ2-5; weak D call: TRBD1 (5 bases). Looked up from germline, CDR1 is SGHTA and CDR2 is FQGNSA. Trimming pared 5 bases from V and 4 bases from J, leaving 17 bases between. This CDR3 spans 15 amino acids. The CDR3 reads CASSPDRAPRETQYF. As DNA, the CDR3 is TGTGCCAGCAGCCCCGACAGAGCTCCCCGAGAGACCCAGTACTTC.

The CDR3 DNA reads TGTGCCAGTAGTATAGCCGGGGCCGGGGAGCTGTTTTTT. This translates into CASSIAGAGELFF. The chain couples TRBV19 to TRBJ2-2, with D perhaps TRBD2 (5 bases). The CDR3 contains 13 residues. The germline V gene encodes CDR1 LNHDA and CDR2 SQIVND (reference sequence). V was cut by 1 base and J by 6 bases, with 6 bases left in between.

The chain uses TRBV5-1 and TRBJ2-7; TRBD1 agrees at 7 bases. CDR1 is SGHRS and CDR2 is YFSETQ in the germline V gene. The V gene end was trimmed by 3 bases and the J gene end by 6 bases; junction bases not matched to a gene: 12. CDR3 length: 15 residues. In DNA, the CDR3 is TGCGCCAGCAGCTCTTACAAGACAGGGTCGTCCGAGCAGTACTTC. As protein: CASSSYKTGSSEQYF.

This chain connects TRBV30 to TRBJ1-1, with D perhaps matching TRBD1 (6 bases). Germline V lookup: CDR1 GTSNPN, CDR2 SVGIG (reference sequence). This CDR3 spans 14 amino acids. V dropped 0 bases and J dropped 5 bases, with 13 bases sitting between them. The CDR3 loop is CAWSVRGAKTEAFF. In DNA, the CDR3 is TGTGCCTGGAGTGTACGGGGGGCGAAAACTGAAGCTTTCTTT. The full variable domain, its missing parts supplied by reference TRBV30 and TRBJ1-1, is SQTIHQWPATLVQPVGSPLSLECTVEGTSNPNLYWYRQAAGRGLQLLFYSVGIGQISSEVPQNLSASRPQDRQFILSSKKLLLSDSGFYLCAWSVRGAKTEAFFGQGTRLTVV.

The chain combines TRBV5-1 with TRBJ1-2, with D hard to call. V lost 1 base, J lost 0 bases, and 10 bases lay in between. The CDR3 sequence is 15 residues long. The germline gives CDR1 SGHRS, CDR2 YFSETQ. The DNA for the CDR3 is TGCGCCAGCAGCTTGAGTGAGAAAGCTAACTATGGCTACACCTTC. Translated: CASSLSEKANYGYTF.

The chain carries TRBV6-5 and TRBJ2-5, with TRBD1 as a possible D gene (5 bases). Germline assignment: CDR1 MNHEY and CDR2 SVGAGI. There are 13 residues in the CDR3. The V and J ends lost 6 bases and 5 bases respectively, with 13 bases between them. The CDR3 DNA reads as TGTGCCAGCAGCACGGACATCGGTGAGACCCAGTACTTC. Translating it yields CASSTDIGETQYF.

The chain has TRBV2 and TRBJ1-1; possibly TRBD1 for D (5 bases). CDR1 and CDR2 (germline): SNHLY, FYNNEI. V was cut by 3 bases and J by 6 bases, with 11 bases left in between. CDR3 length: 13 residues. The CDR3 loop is CASSEFGRAEAFF. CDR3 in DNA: TGTGCCAGCAGTGAGTTTGGCAGGGCTGAAGCTTTCTTT. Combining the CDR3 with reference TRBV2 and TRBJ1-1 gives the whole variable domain EPEVTQTPSHQVTQMGQEVILRCVPISNHLYFYWYRQILGQKVEFLVSFYNNEISEKSEIFDDQFSVERPDGSNFTLKIRSTKLEDSAMYFCASSEFGRAEAFFGQGTRLTVV.